The clone carrying this TCR beta chain was seen repeatedly, ten times or more. Antigen unknown. This specimen comes from a study of T cells in Graves' hyperthyroidism and ophthalmopathy. CDR1 SGHAT and CDR2 FQNNGV come from the germline V gene. Trimming left V 5 bases short and J 6 bases short, with 14 bases between. This CDR3 is built from 13 residues. General study points: Ophthalmopathy and stable hyperthyroidism were separated by a 13 V-J model. Appearing also in blood were most of the thyroid clonotypes expanded above 0.001.

RNA transcripts were the template for amplifying TCR beta CDR3 regions. The HTBI primer set served for first-round RT-PCR of the TCR CDR3. TCRdb fed the multiplex PCR reads into MiXCR, producing one record per CDR3 protein. The table records around 350,000 distinct CDR3 sequences, roughly 15% of them present only once. Input material: blood. The TCR originated in a woman aged 60 to 75 with Graves' ophthalmopathy. The rearrangement joins TRBV11-2 to TRBJ2-7; a possible D gene is TRBD2 (5 bases). CDR3: CASSLLGVGEQYF. The CDR3, as DNA: TGTGCCAGCAGCCTACTCGGGGTGGGCGAGCAGTACTTC.